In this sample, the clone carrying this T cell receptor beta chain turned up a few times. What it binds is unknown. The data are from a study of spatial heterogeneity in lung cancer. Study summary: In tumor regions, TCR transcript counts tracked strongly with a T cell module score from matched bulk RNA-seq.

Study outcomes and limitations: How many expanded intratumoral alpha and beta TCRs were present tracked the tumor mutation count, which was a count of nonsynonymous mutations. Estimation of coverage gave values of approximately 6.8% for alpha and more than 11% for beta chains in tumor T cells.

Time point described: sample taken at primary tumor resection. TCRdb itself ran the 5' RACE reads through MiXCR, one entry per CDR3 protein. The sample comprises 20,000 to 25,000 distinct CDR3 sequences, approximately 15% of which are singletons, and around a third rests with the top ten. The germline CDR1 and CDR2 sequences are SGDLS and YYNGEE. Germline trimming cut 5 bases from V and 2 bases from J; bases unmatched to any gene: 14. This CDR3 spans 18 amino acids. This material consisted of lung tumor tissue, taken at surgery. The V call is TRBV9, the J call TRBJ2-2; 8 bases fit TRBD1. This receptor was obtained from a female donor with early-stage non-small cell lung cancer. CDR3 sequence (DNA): TGTGCCAGCAGTGCCAGACAGGGGTTGGTTAGAAACACCGGGGAGCTGTTTTTT. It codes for CASSARQGLVRNTGELFF.